These T cell receptor beta chains were read from a single sample in a study of blood T cell repertoires in COVID-19. Clones were sequenced by immunoSEQ multiplex PCR, and TCRdb holds only the in-frame ones, with some missing. The table shows about 400,000 clones, with over 85% occurring only once. Material: PBMCs or T cells enriched from blood (not recorded which). Every receptor here comes from a woman aged 25 to 39 who had recovered from COVID-19. The CDR3 runs from the conserved cysteine through the conserved F or W. D genes are given only for firm matches. The listing skips clone size in some rows; elsewhere it reads once, few, many or a size class.

v_gene: TRBV12-5; abundance: NA; j_gene: TRBJ2-3; d_gene: NA; CDR3aa: CASGLLAATDTQYF; CDR3nt: TGTGCTAGTGGTTTGCTGGCGGCCACAGATACGCAGTATTTT
v_gene: TRBV13; abundance: NA; j_gene: TRBJ1-1; d_gene: NA; CDR3aa: CASGARSSTEAFF; CDR3nt: TGTGCCAGCGGGGCCCGGTCGAGCACTGAAGCTTTCTTT
v_gene: TRBV3-1/TRBV3-2; abundance: NA; j_gene: TRBJ2-7; d_gene: NA; CDR3aa: CASSQDSRALEQYF; CDR3nt: TGTGCCAGCAGCCAAGATTCCAGGGCACTGGAGCAGTACTTC
v_gene: TRBV30; abundance: NA; j_gene: TRBJ1-3; d_gene: TRBD1; CDR3aa: CAWIPGQGNTIYF; CDR3nt: TGTGCCTGGATCCCGGGACAGGGAAACACCATATATTTT
v_gene: TRBV5-1; abundance: once; j_gene: TRBJ1-2; d_gene: NA; CDR3aa: CASSLQEGAYGYTF; CDR3nt: TGCGCCAGCAGCTTGCAGGAGGGTGCCTATGGCTACACCTTC
v_gene: TRBV30; abundance: NA; j_gene: TRBJ2-7; d_gene: NA; CDR3aa: CAWRGGRDYEQYF; CDR3nt: TGTGCCTGGAGGGGAGGACGGGACTACGAGCAGTACTTC
v_gene: TRBV6-6; abundance: NA; j_gene: TRBJ1-5; d_gene: TRBD1; CDR3aa: CASSPTGRSNQPQHF; CDR3nt: TGTGCCAGCAGTCCGACAGGGAGGAGCAATCAGCCCCAGCATTTT
v_gene: TRBV21-1; abundance: NA; j_gene: TRBJ1-2; d_gene: NA; CDR3aa: CASTPFAYGYTF; CDR3nt: TGTGCCAGTACCCCCTTCGCGTATGGCTACACCTTC
v_gene: TRBV18; abundance: NA; j_gene: TRBJ1-3; d_gene: NA; CDR3aa: CASSPQGRDTIYF; CDR3nt: TGTGCCAGCTCACCCCAGGGGAGAGACACCATATATTTT
v_gene: TRBV5-8; abundance: NA; j_gene: TRBJ2-2; d_gene: TRBD2; CDR3aa: CASSLGLAGSTGELFF; CDR3nt: TGTGCCAGCAGCCTGGGGCTAGCGGGGTCCACCGGGGAGCTGTTTTTT
v_gene: TRBV4-3; abundance: NA; j_gene: TRBJ1-1; d_gene: NA; CDR3aa: CASSQVGGLGDTEAFF; CDR3nt: TGCGCCAGCAGCCAAGTAGGCGGTCTTGGCGACACTGAAGCTTTCTTT
v_gene: TRBV25-1; abundance: NA; j_gene: TRBJ1-3; d_gene: NA; CDR3aa: CASSDRNSGNTIYF; CDR3nt: TGTGCCAGCAGTGACAGGAACTCTGGAAACACCATATATTTT
v_gene: TRBV6-2/TRBV6-3; abundance: NA; j_gene: TRBJ1-3; d_gene: NA; CDR3aa: CASSWAASGNTIYF; CDR3nt: TGTGCCAGCAGTTGGGCCGCGTCTGGAAACACCATATATTTT
v_gene: TRBV7-2; abundance: NA; j_gene: TRBJ2-7; d_gene: NA; CDR3aa: CASRTRQSYEQYF; CDR3nt: TGTGCCAGCCGAACAAGACAGTCGTACGAGCAGTACTTC
v_gene: TRBV7-6; abundance: NA; j_gene: TRBJ2-1; d_gene: NA; CDR3aa: CASSFRQNEQFF; CDR3nt: TGTGCCAGCAGCTTCCGACAGAATGAGCAGTTCTTC
v_gene: TRBV6-5; abundance: many; j_gene: TRBJ1-2; d_gene: NA; CDR3aa: CASSLQGGAGGYTF; CDR3nt: TGTGCCAGCAGTTTACAGGGAGGAGCGGGAGGCTACACCTTC
v_gene: TRBV28; abundance: NA; j_gene: TRBJ2-7; d_gene: NA; CDR3aa: CASNWEVGTVINEQYF; CDR3nt: TGTGCCAGCAATTGGGAGGTCGGGACAGTGATAAACGAGCAGTACTTC
v_gene: TRBV15; abundance: NA; j_gene: TRBJ1-6; d_gene: TRBD1; CDR3aa: CATSTGTGATPLHF; CDR3nt: TGTGCCACCAGCACCGGGACAGGGGCGACACCCCTCCACTTT
v_gene: TRBV2; abundance: NA; j_gene: TRBJ2-7; d_gene: TRBD1; CDR3aa: CASSEAGWGQTYEQYF; CDR3nt: TGTGCCAGCAGTGAAGCGGGGTGGGGACAGACTTACGAGCAGTACTTC
v_gene: TRBV2; abundance: NA; j_gene: TRBJ1-3; d_gene: NA; CDR3aa: CASSESPSSGNTIYF; CDR3nt: TGTGCCAGCAGTGAGAGTCCAAGCTCTGGAAACACCATATATTTT
v_gene: TRBV6-5; abundance: NA; j_gene: TRBJ1-1; d_gene: TRBD1; CDR3aa: CASRADRAYTEAFF; CDR3nt: TGTGCCAGCAGAGCGGACAGGGCCTACACTGAAGCTTTCTTT
v_gene: TRBV27; abundance: NA; j_gene: TRBJ1-1; d_gene: NA; CDR3aa: CASSLVFGVRTEAFF; CDR3nt: TGTGCCAGCAGTTTAGTCTTCGGAGTGAGAACTGAAGCTTTCTTT
v_gene: TRBV7-7; abundance: NA; j_gene: TRBJ2-7; d_gene: NA; CDR3aa: CASSLLPGVSYEQYF; CDR3nt: TGTGCTAGCAGCTTATTGCCGGGGGTCTCCTACGAGCAGTACTTC
v_gene: TRBV6-2/TRBV6-3; abundance: NA; j_gene: TRBJ1-4; d_gene: TRBD1; CDR3aa: CASSPTGVEKLFF; CDR3nt: TGTGCCAGCAGTCCGACAGGGGTTGAAAAACTGTTTTTT
v_gene: TRBV4-2; abundance: NA; j_gene: TRBJ1-2; d_gene: NA; CDR3aa: CASSQVGEALTNYGYTF; CDR3nt: TGTGCCAGCAGCCAAGTTGGAGAGGCCCTCACTAACTATGGCTACACCTTC
v_gene: TRBV5-1; abundance: few; j_gene: TRBJ2-2; d_gene: TRBD1; CDR3aa: CASSSQGPNTGELFF; CDR3nt: TGCGCCAGCAGCTCACAGGGGCCTAACACCGGGGAGCTGTTTTTT
v_gene: TRBV7-9; abundance: NA; j_gene: TRBJ2-7; d_gene: TRBD1; CDR3aa: CASSSGTGTYEQYF; CDR3nt: TGTGCCAGCAGCTCCGGGACAGGTACCTACGAGCAGTACTTC
v_gene: TRBV5-1; abundance: NA; j_gene: TRBJ1-5; d_gene: NA; CDR3aa: CASSLDGQPQHF; CDR3nt: TGCGCCAGCAGCTTGGACGGTCAGCCCCAGCATTTT
v_gene: TRBV7-9; abundance: NA; j_gene: TRBJ2-7; d_gene: NA; CDR3aa: CASSPHKPGGYEQYF; CDR3nt: TGTGCCAGCAGCCCCCATAAGCCCGGGGGATACGAGCAGTACTTC
v_gene: TRBV5-8; abundance: many; j_gene: TRBJ2-5; d_gene: TRBD1; CDR3aa: CASSSLLDRAIQETQYF; CDR3nt: TGTGCCAGCAGCTCCTTACTCGACAGGGCGATCCAAGAGACCCAGTACTTC
v_gene: TRBV5-1; abundance: NA; j_gene: TRBJ2-2; d_gene: TRBD2; CDR3aa: CASSWGGAGKTGELFF; CDR3nt: TGCGCCAGCAGCTGGGGAGGGGCAGGGAAGACCGGGGAGCTGTTTTTT
v_gene: TRBV9; abundance: NA; j_gene: TRBJ1-1; d_gene: NA; CDR3aa: CASSPLPGGTEAFF; CDR3nt: TGTGCCAGCAGCCCCCTCCCGGGGGGCACTGAAGCTTTCTTT
v_gene: TRBV11-2; abundance: NA; j_gene: TRBJ2-3; d_gene: TRBD2; CDR3aa: CASSLDPRGADTQYF; CDR3nt: TGTGCCAGCAGCTTAGATCCGCGGGGGGCGGATACGCAGTATTTT
v_gene: TRBV30; abundance: NA; j_gene: TRBJ2-7; d_gene: TRBD1; CDR3aa: CAWSKQGTEQYF; CDR3nt: TGTGCCTGGAGTAAACAGGGGACCGAGCAGTACTTC
v_gene: TRBV7-3; abundance: NA; j_gene: TRBJ1-1; d_gene: NA; CDR3aa: CASSADSVTEAFF; CDR3nt: TGTGCCAGCAGTGCAGACTCGGTTACTGAAGCTTTCTTT
v_gene: TRBV7-3; abundance: NA; j_gene: TRBJ2-2; d_gene: NA; CDR3aa: CASSLIPGANTGELFF; CDR3nt: TGTGCCAGCAGCTTAATTCCGGGGGCGAACACCGGGGAGCTGTTTTTT
v_gene: TRBV28; abundance: NA; j_gene: TRBJ1-2; d_gene: TRBD1; CDR3aa: CASSLWGQGGYTF; CDR3nt: TGTGCCAGCAGTCTCTGGGGACAGGGGGGCTACACCTTC
v_gene: TRBV13; abundance: NA; j_gene: TRBJ2-1; d_gene: TRBD1; CDR3aa: CASRRPGQVNEQFF; CDR3nt: TGTGCCAGCAGGCGGCCGGGACAGGTGAATGAGCAGTTCTTC
v_gene: TRBV2; abundance: NA; j_gene: TRBJ1-2; d_gene: NA; CDR3aa: CASTGGYGYTF; CDR3nt: TGTGCCAGCACGGGAGGGTATGGCTACACCTTC
v_gene: TRBV10-3; abundance: few; j_gene: TRBJ1-5; d_gene: NA; CDR3aa: CAISESATTANQPQHF; CDR3nt: TGTGCCATCAGTGAGTCGGCGACAACTGCCAATCAGCCCCAGCATTTT
v_gene: TRBV9; abundance: NA; j_gene: TRBJ1-4; d_gene: NA; CDR3aa: CASSAPGYGSRKLFF; CDR3nt: TGTGCCAGCAGCGCACCAGGCTACGGATCGAGAAAACTGTTTTTT
v_gene: TRBV9; abundance: NA; j_gene: TRBJ1-2; d_gene: NA; CDR3aa: CASSVQVQGGYTF; CDR3nt: TGTGCCAGCAGCGTACAAGTCCAGGGTGGCTACACCTTC
v_gene: TRBV14; abundance: NA; j_gene: TRBJ2-1; d_gene: NA; CDR3aa: CASSQEAVPYNEQFF; CDR3nt: TGTGCCAGCAGCCAAGAAGCGGTACCATACAATGAGCAGTTCTTC
v_gene: TRBV7-9; abundance: NA; j_gene: TRBJ1-2; d_gene: TRBD1; CDR3aa: CASSTTGTAGGYTF; CDR3nt: TGTGCCAGCAGCACCACTGGGACAGCCGGTGGCTACACCTTC
v_gene: TRBV7-9; abundance: NA; j_gene: TRBJ2-1; d_gene: TRBD1; CDR3aa: CASTDRDRVANEQFF; CDR3nt: TGTGCCAGCACAGACCGGGACAGGGTGGCCAATGAGCAGTTCTTC
v_gene: TRBV27; abundance: NA; j_gene: TRBJ1-6; d_gene: NA; CDR3aa: CASREQASSYNSPLHF; CDR3nt: TGTGCCAGCAGAGAACAGGCGAGCTCCTATAATTCACCCCTCCACTTT
v_gene: TRBV12-3/TRBV12-4; abundance: NA; j_gene: TRBJ2-7; d_gene: NA; CDR3aa: CASSFGYEQYF; CDR3nt: TGTGCCAGCAGTTTCGGTTACGAGCAGTACTTC
v_gene: TRBV5-1; abundance: few; j_gene: TRBJ1-1; d_gene: NA; CDR3aa: CASSAGSNTEAFF; CDR3nt: TGCGCCAGCAGCGCGGGATCGAACACTGAAGCTTTCTTT
v_gene: TRBV10-2; abundance: NA; j_gene: TRBJ2-7; d_gene: TRBD2; CDR3aa: CASSVLGTSGRDEQYF; CDR3nt: TGCGCCAGCAGCGTGCTAGGGACTAGCGGACGGGACGAGCAGTACTTC
v_gene: TRBV29-1; abundance: NA; j_gene: TRBJ2-7; d_gene: TRBD2; CDR3aa: CTNQGTRVGPYEQYF; CDR3nt: TGCACCAATCAAGGGACTAGGGTAGGTCCCTACGAGCAGTACTTC
v_gene: TRBV2; abundance: NA; j_gene: TRBJ2-7; d_gene: TRBD1; CDR3aa: CASSRDRGPEQYF; CDR3nt: TGTGCCAGCAGTAGGGACAGGGGGCCCGAGCAGTACTTC
v_gene: TRBV3-1/TRBV3-2; abundance: NA; j_gene: TRBJ2-7; d_gene: TRBD1; CDR3aa: CASSLRGGSYYEQYF; CDR3nt: TGTGCCAGCAGCTTAAGAGGGGGCAGCTATTACGAGCAGTACTTC
v_gene: TRBV7-9; abundance: NA; j_gene: TRBJ1-6; d_gene: NA; CDR3aa: CASSSRDINNSPLHF; CDR3nt: TGTGCCAGCAGCTCCCGGGACATAAATAATTCACCCCTCCACTTT
v_gene: TRBV2; abundance: NA; j_gene: TRBJ2-3; d_gene: TRBD1; CDR3aa: CASNDRGQDTQYF; CDR3nt: TGTGCCAGCAACGACAGGGGGCAAGATACGCAGTATTTT